The 3 T cell receptor beta chains given below trace back to one sample, sequenced in a study of cytomegalovirus exposure and HLA in healthy donors (dated by TCRdb to about 2017). To prepare the library, the immunoSEQ multiplex PCR assay was applied. A mixture of 60 forward primers for TCR Vbeta segments and 13 reverse primers for TCR Jbeta segments was used in the multiplex PCR. The table comes from immuneACCESS by way of TCRdb, which keeps in-frame sequences with V and J called. Part of the clones is missing from these tables; in studies checked, under half for an unresolved V gene and the rest for unknown reasons. The table for this sample records roughly 51,000 clones. 5.5% to 7% of the sample rests with the top ten. Sequenced: PBMCs. These receptor sequences come from a male donor in good health and CMV-seropositive.

J is TRBJ2-7 and V is TRBV15; perhaps TRBD1 as D (5 bases). Germline V CDR1 and CDR2: LNHNV, YYDKDF (reference sequence). This CDR3 is built from 14 residues. V lost 1 base and J lost 1, with 8 bases in between. This CDR3 is CATSRVRESYEQYF. DNA of the CDR3: TGTGCCACCAGCAGAGTCAGGGAATCCTACGAGCAGTACTTC. Full variable domain (outside the CDR3, taken from reference TRBV15 and TRBJ2-7): DAMVIQNPRYQVTQFGKPVTLSCSQTLNHNVMYWYQQKSSQAPKLLFHYYDKDFNNEADTPDNFQSRRPNTSFCFLDIRSPGLGDTAMYLCATSRVRESYEQYFGPGTRLTVT.

The chain carries TRBV18 and TRBJ2-1, with D tentatively TRBD2 (5 bases). This CDR3 is built from 13 residues. Trimming shortened V by 10 bases and J by 4 bases, and 14 bases separated the two germline ends. Germline V gene data show CDR1 as KGHSH and CDR2 as LQKENI. In DNA form, the CDR3 reads TGTGCCACCACCCTGAGAGGGTACAATGAGCAGTTCTTC. The encoded protein is CATTLRGYNEQFF.

This chain uses TRBV13 with TRBJ2-3; 10 bases agree with TRBD2. Losses at the gene ends were 5 bases for V and 6 bases for J; bases not matched to a gene: 11. The CDR3 loop spans 16 amino acids. The germline V gene has CDR1 PRHDT and CDR2 FYEKMQ (reference sequence). The CDR3 nucleotides read TGTGCCAGCAGCCCCCGGACTAGCGGCCTCACCGATACGCAGTATTTT. Its translation: CASSPRTSGLTDTQYF. The full variable domain, in which reference TRBV13 and TRBJ2-3 provide the parts outside the CDR3, is AAGVIQSPRHLIKEKRETATLKCYPIPRHDTVYWYQQGPGQDPQFLISFYEKMQSDKGSIPDRFSAQQFSDYHSELNMSSLELGDSALYFCASSPRTSGLTDTQYFGPGTRLTVL.